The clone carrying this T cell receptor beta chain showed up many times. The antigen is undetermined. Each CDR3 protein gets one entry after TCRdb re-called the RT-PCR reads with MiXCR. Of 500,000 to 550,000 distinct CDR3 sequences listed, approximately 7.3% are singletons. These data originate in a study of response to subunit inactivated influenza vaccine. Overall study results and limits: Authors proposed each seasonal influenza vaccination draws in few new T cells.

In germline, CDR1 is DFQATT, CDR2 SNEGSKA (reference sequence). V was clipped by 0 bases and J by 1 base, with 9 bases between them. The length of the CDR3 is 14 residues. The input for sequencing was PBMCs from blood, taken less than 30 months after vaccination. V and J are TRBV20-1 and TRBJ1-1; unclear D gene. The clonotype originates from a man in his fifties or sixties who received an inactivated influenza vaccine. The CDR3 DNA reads TGCAGTGCTAGAGATCCGGGGTGGAACACTGAAGCTTTCTTT. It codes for CSARDPGWNTEAFF.